This T cell receptor (beta chain) was recorded in a study of radiotherapy plus CTLA-4 blockade in lung cancer (dated by TCRdb to 2017 to 2018). Regarding the complete study: Objective responses occurred in 15% to 20% of enrolled patients, and about 30% achieved disease control. Summary of the overall study and its limitations: Increased serum interferon-beta after radiation, together with early dynamic changes in blood T cell clones, were reported to be the strongest predictors of response. After treatment with radiotherapy and ipilimumab, TCR clones that originated in tumors expanded in peripheral blood.

Focal radiation therapy combined with CTLA-4 blockade (ipilimumab) was tested in patients with chemo-refractory metastatic non-small-cell lung cancer. From V the trimming removes 2 bases and from J it removes 5 bases, while the gene matches leave 6 bases of the junction unaccounted for. The CDR3 spans 15 residues, from the cysteine through the phenylalanine. The sequence is cut down to CDR3 DNA, 45 bases in frame from base 1. CDR1 and CDR2, per the germline V gene, are MNHEY and SVGAGI. Library preparation employed the immunoSEQ multiplex PCR assay. This immuneACCESS table, as held by TCRdb, lists in-frame sequences with V and J called but not all clones. Of the missing ones, under half trace to an unresolved V gene in checked studies; the others have no known cause. The sample table holds roughly 98,000 clones, of which about 85% were seen once. Less than 15% of the sample lies in the top ten. On this clone: The antigen this receptor binds is unknown. Nothing much larger sits one base from this clone, and base qualities are not available.

The source of this sequence is a human donor with non-small cell lung cancer that progressed on radiotherapy plus ipilimumab. The chain was built from TRBV6-5 and TRBJ1-2; 9 central bases correspond to TRBD1. Sequencing used peripheral blood, obtained from a patient treated with radiotherapy plus ipilimumab. The CDR3 in this case is CASSYSAGTGYGYTF. The sequenced DNA: TGTGCCAGCAGTTACAGTGCCGGGACAGGGTATGGCTACACCTTC.